The clone carrying this TCR beta chain came up a few times. The target antigen is unknown. This entry belongs to a study of CD8 T cells in ankylosing spondylitis. Study findings and constraints: What appeared characteristic of ankylosing spondylitis blood was a TCR beta motif of fewer than ten highly homologous variants. Researchers report that disease-linked clones proved CD8+ and relatively rare in peripheral blood. According to the report, clones linked to the disease were significantly enriched in matched synovial fluid samples taken from ankylosing spondylitis patients.

V gave up 3 bases and J gave up 4 bases; unmatched junction bases: 8. The CDR3 is 15 residues long. CDR1 is SQVTM, CDR2 ANQGSEA, per germline. TCRdb passed the 5' RACE reads through MiXCR, listing each CDR3 protein once. The sample lists 220,000 or so distinct CDR3 sequences; approximately 20% were seen once. The V gene is TRBV29-1, the J gene TRBJ1-1; 10 nucleotides agree with TRBD1. The sample was blood, either unsorted or a sorted T cell fraction (not recorded which). The clonotype originates from a male donor with ankylosing spondylitis. The CDR3: CSVEGQGPRSTEAFF. CDR3 in DNA: TGCAGCGTTGAGGGACAGGGGCCTAGGAGCACTGAAGCTTTCTTT.